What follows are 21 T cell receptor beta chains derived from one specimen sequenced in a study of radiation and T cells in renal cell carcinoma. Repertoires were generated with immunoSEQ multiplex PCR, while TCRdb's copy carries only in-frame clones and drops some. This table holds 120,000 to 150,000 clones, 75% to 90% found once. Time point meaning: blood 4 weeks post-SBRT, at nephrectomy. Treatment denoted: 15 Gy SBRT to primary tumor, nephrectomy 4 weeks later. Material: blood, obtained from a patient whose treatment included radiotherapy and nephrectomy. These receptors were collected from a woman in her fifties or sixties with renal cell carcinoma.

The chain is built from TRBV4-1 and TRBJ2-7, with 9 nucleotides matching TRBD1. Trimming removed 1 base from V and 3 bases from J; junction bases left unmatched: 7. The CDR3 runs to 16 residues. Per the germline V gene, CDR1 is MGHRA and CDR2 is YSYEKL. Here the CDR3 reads CASSQGPRDRDYEQYF. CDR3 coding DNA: TGCGCCAGCAGCCAAGGGCCCAGGGACAGGGACTACGAGCAGTACTTC.

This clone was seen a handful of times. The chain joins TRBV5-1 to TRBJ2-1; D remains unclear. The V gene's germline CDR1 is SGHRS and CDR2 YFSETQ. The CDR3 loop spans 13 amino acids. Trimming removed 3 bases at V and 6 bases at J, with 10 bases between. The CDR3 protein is CASSSFLGNEQFF. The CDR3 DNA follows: TGCGCCAGCAGCTCATTCCTCGGCAATGAGCAGTTCTTC. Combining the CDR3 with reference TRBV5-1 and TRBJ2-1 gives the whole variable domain KAGVTQTPRYLIKTRGQQVTLSCSPISGHRSVSWYQQTPGQGLQFLFEYFSETQRNKGNFPGRFSGRQFSNSRSEMNVSTLELGDSALYLCASSSFLGNEQFFGPGTRLTVL.

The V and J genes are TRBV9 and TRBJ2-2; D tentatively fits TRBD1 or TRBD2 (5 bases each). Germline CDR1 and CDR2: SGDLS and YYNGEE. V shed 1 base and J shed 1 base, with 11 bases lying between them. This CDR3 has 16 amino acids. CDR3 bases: TGTGCCAGCAGCGTAACCGGGACGGTGAACACCGGGGAGCTGTTTTTT. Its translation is CASSVTGTVNTGELFF.

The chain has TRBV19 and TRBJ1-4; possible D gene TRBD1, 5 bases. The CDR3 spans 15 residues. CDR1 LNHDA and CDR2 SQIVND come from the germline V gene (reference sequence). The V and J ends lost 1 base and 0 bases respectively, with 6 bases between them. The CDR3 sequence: CASSIGTTTNEKLFF. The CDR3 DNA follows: TGTGCCAGTAGTATAGGGACAACAACTAATGAAAAACTGTTTTTT.

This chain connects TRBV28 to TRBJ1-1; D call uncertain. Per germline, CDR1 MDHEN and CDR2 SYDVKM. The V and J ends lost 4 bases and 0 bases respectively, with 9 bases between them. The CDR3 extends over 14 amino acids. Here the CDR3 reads CASSYLAMNTEAFF. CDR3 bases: TGTGCCAGCAGTTATCTTGCAATGAACACTGAAGCTTTCTTT.

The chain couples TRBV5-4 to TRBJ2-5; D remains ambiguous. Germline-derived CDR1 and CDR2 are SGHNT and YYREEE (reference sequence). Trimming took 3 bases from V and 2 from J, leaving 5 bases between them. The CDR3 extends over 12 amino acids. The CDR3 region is CASSSIQETQYF. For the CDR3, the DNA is TGTGCCAGCAGCTCTATACAAGAGACCCAGTACTTC.

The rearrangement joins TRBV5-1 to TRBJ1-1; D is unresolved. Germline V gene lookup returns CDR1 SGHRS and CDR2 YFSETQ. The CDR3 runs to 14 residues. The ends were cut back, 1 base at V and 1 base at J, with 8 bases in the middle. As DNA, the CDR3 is TGCGCCAGCAGCTTGCGGCGGGGGAACACTGAAGCTTTCTTT. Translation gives CASSLRRGNTEAFF.

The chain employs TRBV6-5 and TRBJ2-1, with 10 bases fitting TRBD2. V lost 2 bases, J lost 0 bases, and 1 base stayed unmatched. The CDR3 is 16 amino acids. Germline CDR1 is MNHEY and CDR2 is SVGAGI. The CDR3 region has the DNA TGTGCCAGCAGTTACGCTAGCGGGAGCTCCTACAATGAGCAGTTCTTC. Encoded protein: CASSYASGSSYNEQFF.

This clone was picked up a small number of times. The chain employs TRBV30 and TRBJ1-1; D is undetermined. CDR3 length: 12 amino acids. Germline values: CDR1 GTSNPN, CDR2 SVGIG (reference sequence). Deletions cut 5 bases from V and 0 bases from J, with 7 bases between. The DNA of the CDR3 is TGTGCCTGGTTCCACATGAACACTGAAGCTTTCTTT. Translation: CAWFHMNTEAFF.

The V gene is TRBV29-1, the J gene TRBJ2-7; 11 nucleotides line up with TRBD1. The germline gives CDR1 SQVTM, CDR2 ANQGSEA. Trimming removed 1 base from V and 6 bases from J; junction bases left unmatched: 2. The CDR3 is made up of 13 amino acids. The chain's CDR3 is CSVEGTGGAEQYF. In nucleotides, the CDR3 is TGCAGCGTTGAAGGGACAGGGGGCGCCGAGCAGTACTTC.

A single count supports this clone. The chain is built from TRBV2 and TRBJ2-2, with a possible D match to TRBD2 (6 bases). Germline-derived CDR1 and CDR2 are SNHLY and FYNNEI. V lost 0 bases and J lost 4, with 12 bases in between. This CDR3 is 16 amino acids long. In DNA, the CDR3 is TGTGCCAGCAGTGAAGCTCCCGGGGGAGGCACCGGGGAGCTGTTTTTT. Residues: CASSEAPGGGTGELFF. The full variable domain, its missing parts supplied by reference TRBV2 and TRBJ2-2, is EPEVTQTPSHQVTQMGQEVILRCVPISNHLYFYWYRQILGQKVEFLVSFYNNEISEKSEIFDDQFSVERPDGSNFTLKIRSTKLEDSAMYFCASSEAPGGGTGELFFGEGSRLTVL.

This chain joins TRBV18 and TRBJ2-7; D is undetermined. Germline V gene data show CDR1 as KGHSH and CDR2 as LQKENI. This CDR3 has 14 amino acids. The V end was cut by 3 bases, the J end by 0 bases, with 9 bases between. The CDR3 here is CASSPSVSSYEQYF. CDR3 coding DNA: TGTGCCAGCTCACCTTCGGTGAGCTCCTACGAGCAGTACTTC.

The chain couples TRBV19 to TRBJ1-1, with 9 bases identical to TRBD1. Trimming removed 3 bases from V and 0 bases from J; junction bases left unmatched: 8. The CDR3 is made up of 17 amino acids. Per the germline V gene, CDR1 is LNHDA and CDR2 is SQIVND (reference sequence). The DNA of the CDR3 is TGTGCCAGTAGTATTAGGGCCACAGGGGGCCTGAACACTGAAGCTTTCTTT. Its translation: CASSIRATGGLNTEAFF. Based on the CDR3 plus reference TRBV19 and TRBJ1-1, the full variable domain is DGGITQSPKYLFRKEGQNVTLSCEQNLNHDAMYWYRQDPGQGLRLIYYSQIVNDFQKGDIAEGYSVSREKKESFPLTVTSAQKNPTAFYLCASSIRATGGLNTEAFFGQGTRLTVV.

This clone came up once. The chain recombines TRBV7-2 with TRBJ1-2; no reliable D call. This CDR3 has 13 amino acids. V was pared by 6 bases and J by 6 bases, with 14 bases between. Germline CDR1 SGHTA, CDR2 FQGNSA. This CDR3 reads CASSPKEENGYTF. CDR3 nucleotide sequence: TGTGCCAGCAGTCCTAAGGAGGAAAATGGCTACACCTTC.

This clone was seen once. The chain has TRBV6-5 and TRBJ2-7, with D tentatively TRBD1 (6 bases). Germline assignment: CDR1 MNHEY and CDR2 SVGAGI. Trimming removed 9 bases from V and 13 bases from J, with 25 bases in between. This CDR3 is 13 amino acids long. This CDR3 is CASNYGPGAVGYF. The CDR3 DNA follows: TGTGCCAGTAACTACGGGCCAGGGGCCGTTGGATACTTC.

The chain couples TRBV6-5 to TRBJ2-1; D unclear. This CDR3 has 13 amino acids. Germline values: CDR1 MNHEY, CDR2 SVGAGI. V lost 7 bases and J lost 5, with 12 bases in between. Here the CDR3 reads CASTPDGNNEQFF. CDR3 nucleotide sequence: TGTGCCAGCACCCCGGACGGAAACAATGAGCAGTTCTTC.

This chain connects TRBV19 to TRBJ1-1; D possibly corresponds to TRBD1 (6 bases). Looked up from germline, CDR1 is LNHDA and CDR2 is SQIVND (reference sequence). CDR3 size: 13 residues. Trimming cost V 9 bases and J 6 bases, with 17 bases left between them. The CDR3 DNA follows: TGTGCCAGCTCGGGGAGGGGGGGATCTGAAGCTTTCTTT. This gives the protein CASSGRGGSEAFF. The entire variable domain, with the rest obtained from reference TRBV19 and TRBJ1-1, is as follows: DGGITQSPKYLFRKEGQNVTLSCEQNLNHDAMYWYRQDPGQGLRLIYYSQIVNDFQKGDIAEGYSVSREKKESFPLTVTSAQKNPTAFYLCASSGRGGSEAFFGQGTRLTVV.

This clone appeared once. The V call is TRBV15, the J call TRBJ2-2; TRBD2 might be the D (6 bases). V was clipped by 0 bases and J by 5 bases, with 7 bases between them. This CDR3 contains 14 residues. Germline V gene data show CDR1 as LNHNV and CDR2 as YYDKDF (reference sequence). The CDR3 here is CATSRDGGTGELFF. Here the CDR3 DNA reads TGTGCCACCAGCAGAGATGGGGGGACCGGGGAGCTGTTTTTT.

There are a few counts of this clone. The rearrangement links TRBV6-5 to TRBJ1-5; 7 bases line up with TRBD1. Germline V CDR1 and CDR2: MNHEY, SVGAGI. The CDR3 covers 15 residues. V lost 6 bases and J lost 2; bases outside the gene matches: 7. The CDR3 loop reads CASRADRTGNQPQHF. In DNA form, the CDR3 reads TGTGCCAGCAGAGCGGACAGGACGGGCAATCAGCCCCAGCATTTT.

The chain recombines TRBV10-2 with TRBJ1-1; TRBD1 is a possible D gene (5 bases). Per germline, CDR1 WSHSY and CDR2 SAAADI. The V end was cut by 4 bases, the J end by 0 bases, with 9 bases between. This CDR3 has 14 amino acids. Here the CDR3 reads CASSAGTLNTEAFF. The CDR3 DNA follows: TGCGCCAGCAGTGCAGGGACGTTGAACACTGAAGCTTTCTTT.

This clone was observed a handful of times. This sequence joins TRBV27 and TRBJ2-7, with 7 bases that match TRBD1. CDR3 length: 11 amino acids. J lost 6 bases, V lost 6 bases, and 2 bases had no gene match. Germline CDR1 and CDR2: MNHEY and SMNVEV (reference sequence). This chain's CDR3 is CASRAGGEQYF. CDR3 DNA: TGTGCCAGCAGAGCAGGGGGCGAGCAGTACTTC.